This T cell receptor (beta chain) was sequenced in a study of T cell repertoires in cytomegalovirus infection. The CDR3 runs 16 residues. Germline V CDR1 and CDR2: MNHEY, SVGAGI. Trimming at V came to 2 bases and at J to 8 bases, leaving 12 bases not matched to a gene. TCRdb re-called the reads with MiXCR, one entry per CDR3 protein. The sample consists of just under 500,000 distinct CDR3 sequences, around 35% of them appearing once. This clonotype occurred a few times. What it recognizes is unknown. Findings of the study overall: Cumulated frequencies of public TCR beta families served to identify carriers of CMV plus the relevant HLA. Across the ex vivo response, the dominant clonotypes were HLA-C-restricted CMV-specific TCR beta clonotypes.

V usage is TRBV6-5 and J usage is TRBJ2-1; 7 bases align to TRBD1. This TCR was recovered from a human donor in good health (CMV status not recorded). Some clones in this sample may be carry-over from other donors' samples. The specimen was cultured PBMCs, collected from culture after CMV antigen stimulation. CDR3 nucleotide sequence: TGTGCCAGCAGTTACCGGCCGACAGGGAGCGGCGATGAGCAGTTCTTC. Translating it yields CASSYRPTGSGDEQFF.